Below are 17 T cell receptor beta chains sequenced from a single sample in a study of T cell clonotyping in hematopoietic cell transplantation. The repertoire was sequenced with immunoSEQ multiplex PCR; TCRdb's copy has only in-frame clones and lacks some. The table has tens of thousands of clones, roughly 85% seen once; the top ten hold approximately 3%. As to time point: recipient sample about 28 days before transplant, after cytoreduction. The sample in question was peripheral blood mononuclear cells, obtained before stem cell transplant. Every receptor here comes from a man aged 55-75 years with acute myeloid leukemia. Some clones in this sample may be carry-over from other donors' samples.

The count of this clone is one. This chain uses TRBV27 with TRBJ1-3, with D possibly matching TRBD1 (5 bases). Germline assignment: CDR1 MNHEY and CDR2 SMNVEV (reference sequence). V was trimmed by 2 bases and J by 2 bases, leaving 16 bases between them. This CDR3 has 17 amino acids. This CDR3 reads CASSLSGRGRPGNTIYF. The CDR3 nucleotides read TGTGCCAGCAGTTTAAGCGGCCGGGGGAGGCCTGGAAACACCATATATTTT.

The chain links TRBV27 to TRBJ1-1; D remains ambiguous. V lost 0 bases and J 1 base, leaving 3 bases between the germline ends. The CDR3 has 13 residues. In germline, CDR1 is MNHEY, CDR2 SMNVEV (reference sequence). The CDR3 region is CASSLSENTEAFF. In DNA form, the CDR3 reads TGTGCCAGCAGTTTATCGGAGAACACTGAAGCTTTCTTT.

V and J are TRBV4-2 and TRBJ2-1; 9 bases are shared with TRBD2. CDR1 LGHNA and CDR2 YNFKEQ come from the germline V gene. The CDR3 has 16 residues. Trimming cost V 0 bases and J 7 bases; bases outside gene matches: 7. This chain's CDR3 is CASSQDSGLALNEQFF. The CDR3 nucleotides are TGTGCCAGCAGCCAAGATTCGGGACTAGCTTTAAATGAGCAGTTCTTC.

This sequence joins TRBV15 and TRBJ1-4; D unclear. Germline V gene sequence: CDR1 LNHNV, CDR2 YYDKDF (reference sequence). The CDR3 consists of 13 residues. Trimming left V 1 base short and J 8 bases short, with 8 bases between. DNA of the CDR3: TGTGCCACCAGCAGAGGTACCCGGGAAAAACTGTTTTTT. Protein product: CATSRGTREKLFF.

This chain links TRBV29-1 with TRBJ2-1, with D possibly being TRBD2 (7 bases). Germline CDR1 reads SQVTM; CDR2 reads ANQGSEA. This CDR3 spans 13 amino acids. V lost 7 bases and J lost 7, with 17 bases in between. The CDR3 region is CSARRGAGNEQFF. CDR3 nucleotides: TGCAGCGCCAGACGGGGGGCAGGAAATGAGCAGTTCTTC.

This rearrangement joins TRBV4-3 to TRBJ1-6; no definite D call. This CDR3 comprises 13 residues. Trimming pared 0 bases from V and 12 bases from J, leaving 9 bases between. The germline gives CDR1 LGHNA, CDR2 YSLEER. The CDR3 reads CASSQDRRQPLHF. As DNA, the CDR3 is TGCGCCAGCAGCCAAGATAGAAGGCAACCCCTCCACTTT.

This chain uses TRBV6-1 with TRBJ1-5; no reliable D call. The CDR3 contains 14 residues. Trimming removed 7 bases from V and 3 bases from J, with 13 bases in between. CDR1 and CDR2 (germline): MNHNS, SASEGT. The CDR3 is CASKPSGDNQPQHF. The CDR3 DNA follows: TGTGCCAGCAAGCCGTCTGGGGACAATCAGCCCCAGCATTTT.

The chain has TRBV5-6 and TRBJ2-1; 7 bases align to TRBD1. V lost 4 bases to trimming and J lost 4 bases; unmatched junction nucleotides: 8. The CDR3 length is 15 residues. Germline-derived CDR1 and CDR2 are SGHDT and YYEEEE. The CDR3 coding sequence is TGTGCCAGCAGCCTTGGGACAGTTTCTTACAATGAGCAGTTCTTC. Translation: CASSLGTVSYNEQFF.

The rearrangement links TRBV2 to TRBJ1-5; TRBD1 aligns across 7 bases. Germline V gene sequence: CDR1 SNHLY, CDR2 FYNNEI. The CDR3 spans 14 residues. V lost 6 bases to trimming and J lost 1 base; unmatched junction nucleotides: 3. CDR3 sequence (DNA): TGTGCCAGCAGAAGGGGACAGAGCAATCAGCCCCAGCATTTT. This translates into CASRRGQSNQPQHF.

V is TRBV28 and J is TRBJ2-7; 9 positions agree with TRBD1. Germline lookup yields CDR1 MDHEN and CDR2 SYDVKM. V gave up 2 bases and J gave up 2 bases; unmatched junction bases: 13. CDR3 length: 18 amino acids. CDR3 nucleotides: TGTGCCAGCAGTTTACTGGGACAGGGTAATCAGGGAACCTACGAGCAGTACTTC. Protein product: CASSLLGQGNQGTYEQYF.

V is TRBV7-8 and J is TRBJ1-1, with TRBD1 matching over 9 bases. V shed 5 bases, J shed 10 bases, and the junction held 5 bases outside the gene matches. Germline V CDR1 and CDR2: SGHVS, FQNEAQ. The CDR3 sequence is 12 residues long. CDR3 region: CASSAQGAGAFF. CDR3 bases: TGTGCCAGCAGCGCACAGGGGGCGGGAGCTTTCTTT.

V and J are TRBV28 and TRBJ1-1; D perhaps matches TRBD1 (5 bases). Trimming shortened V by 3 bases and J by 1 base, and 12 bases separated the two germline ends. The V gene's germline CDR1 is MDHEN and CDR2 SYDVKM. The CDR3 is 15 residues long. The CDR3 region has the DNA TGTGCCAGCAGTTTGTTGGGGGTTGGGAACACTGAAGCTTTCTTT. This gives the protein CASSLLGVGNTEAFF.

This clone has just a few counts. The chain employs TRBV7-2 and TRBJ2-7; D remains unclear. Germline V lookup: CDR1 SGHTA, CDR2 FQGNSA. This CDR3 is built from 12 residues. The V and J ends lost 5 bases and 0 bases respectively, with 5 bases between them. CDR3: CASSPTSYEQYF. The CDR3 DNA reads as TGTGCCAGCAGCCCCACCTCCTACGAGCAGTACTTC.

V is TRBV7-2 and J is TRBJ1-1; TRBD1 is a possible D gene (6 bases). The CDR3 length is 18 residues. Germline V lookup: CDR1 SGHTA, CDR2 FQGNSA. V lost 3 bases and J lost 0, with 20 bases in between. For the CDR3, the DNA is TGTGCCAGCAGCTTCCCCCTACAGGGAATAAAAATGAACACTGAAGCTTTCTTT. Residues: CASSFPLQGIKMNTEAFF.

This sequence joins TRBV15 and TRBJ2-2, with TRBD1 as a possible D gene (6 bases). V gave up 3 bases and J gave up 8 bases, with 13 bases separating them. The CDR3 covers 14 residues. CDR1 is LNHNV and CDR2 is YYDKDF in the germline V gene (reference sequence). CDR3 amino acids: CATSRATGGGELFF. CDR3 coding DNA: TGTGCCACCAGCAGGGCGACAGGCGGGGGGGAGCTGTTTTTT.

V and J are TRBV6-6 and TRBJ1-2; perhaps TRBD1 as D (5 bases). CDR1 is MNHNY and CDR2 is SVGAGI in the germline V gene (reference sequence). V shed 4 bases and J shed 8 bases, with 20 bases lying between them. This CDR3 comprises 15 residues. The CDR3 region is CASSSPGTPFGGYTF. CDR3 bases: TGTGCCAGCAGTTCCCCAGGGACCCCTTTCGGGGGCTACACCTTC.

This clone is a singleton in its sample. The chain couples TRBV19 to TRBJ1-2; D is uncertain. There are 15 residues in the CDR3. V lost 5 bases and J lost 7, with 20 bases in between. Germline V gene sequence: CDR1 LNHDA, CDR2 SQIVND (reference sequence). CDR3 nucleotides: TGTGCCAGTAGTGCCACCACTGATAGCTGGAGTGGCTACACCTTC. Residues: CASSATTDSWSGYTF.